Here is one TCR beta chain with its context. Seattle patients were enrolled during active infection and followed longitudinally. In the study's own analysis: By means of reference gene primer amplification, nucleated cell counts were estimated. Clones were read by immunoSEQ multiplex PCR, and TCRdb kept only the in-frame ones, dropping some. V and J calls and clone size are given by that table; D and trimming were obtained from the DNA. There are 150,000 to 200,000 clones in the sample; 81% occur only once, and about 12% lies in the top ten. This sample was included in a study of blood T cell repertoires in COVID-19. Overall study: Collection of acute and convalescent COVID-19 samples took place in the United States, Italy and Spain. Sources were T cells, B-cell-depleted T cells, or PBMCs; the material itself was cDNA or gDNA.

Germline V gene data show CDR1 as LGHDT and CDR2 as YNNKEL (reference sequence). The V and J ends lost 4 bases and 7 bases respectively, with 19 bases between them. The CDR3 contains 16 residues. This sequence was found in a woman of 80 years or more with COVID-19, enrolled during active disease. The V and J genes are TRBV3-1 (or the pseudogene TRBV3-2) and TRBJ2-2, with TRBD1 as a possible D gene (7 bases). Material for sequencing was peripheral blood. Here the CDR3 reads CASSLVGGGYGGELFF. CDR3 sequence (DNA): TGTGCCAGCAGCCTAGTTGGAGGGGGCTATGGCGGGGAGCTGTTTTTT.